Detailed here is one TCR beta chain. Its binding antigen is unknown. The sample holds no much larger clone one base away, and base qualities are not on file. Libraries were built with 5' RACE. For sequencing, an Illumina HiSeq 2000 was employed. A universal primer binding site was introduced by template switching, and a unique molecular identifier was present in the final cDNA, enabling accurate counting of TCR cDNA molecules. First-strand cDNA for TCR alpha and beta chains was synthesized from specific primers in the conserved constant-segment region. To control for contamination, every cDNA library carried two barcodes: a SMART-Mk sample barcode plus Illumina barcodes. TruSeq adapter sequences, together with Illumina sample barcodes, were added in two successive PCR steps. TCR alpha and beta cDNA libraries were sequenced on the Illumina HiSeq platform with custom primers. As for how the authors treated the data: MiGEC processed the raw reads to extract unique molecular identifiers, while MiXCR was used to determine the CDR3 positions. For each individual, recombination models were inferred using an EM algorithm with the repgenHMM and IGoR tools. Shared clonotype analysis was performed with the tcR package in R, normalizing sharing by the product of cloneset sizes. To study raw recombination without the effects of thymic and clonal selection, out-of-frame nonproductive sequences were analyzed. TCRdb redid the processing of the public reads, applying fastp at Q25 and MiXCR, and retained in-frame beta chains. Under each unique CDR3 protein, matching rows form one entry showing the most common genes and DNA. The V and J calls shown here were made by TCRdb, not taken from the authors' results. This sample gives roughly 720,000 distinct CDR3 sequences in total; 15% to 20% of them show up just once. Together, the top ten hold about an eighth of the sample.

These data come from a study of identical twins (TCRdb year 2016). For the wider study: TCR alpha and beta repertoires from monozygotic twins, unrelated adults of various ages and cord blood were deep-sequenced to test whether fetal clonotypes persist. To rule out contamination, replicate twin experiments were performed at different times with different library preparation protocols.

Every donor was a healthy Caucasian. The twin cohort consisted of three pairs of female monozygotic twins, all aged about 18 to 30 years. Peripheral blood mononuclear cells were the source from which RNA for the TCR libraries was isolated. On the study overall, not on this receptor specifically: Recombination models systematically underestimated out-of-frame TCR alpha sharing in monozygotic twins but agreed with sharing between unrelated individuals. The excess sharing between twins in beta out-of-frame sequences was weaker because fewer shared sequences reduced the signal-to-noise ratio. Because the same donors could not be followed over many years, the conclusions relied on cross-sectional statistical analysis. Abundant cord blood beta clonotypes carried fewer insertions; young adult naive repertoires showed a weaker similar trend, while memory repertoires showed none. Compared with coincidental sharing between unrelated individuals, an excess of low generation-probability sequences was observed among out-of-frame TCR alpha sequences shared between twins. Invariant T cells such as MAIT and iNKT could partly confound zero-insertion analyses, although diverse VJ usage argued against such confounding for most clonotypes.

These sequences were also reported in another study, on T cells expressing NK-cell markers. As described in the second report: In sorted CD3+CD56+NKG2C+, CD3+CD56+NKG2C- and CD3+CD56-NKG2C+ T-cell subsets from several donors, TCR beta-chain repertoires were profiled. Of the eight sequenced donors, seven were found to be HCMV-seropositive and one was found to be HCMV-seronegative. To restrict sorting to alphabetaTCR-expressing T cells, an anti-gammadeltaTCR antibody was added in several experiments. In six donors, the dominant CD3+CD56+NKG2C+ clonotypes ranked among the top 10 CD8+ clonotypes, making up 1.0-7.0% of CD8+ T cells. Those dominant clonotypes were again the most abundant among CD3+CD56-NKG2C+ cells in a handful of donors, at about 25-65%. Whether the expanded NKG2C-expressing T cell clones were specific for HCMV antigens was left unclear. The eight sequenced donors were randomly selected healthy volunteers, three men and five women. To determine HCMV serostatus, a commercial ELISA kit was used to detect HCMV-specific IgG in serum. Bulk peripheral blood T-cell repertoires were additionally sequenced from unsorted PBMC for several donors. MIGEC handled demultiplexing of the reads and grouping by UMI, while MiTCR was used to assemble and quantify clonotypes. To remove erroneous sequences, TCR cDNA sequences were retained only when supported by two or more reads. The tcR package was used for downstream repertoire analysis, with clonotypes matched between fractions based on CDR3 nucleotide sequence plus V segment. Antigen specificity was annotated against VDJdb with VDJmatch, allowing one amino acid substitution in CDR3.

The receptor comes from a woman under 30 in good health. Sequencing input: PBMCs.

The CDR3: CASSFTGQGSANEKLFF. The DNA sequence is given as TGCGCCAGCAGCTTCACAGGACAGGGGTCGGCTAATGAAAAACTGTTTTTT. The chain is made from TRBV5-1 and TRBJ1-4, and 9 junctional nucleotides match TRBD1. The V end gives up 2 bases and the J end 3 bases, leaving 8 bases in the junction not matched to a gene. From the cysteine through the phenylalanine, the CDR3 covers 17 amino acids. Only the CDR3 region is kept as DNA, spanning 51 bases read in frame from base 1. From a lookup of the germline V gene, CDR1 and CDR2 are SGHRS and YFSETQ.